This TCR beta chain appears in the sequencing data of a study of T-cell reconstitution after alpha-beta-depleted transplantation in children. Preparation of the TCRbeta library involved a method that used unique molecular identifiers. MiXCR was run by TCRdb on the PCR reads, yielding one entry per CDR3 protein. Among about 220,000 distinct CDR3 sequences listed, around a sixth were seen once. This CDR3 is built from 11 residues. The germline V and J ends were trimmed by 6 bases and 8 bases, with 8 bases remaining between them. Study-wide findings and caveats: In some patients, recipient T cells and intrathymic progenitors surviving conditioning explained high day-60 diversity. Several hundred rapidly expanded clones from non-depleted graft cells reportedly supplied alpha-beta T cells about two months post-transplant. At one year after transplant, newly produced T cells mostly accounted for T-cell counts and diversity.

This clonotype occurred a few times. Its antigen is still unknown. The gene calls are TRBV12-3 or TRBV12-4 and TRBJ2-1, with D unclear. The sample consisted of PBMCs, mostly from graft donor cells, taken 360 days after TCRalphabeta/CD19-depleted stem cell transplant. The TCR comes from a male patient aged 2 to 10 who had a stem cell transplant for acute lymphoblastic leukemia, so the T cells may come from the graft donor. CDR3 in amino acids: CASSIVHEQFF. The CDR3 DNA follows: TGTGCCAGCAGCATAGTTCATGAGCAGTTCTTC.